The next 15 T cell receptor beta chains were all read from a single sample in a study of neurological immune-mediated disorders (dated by TCRdb to the late 2010s). Libraries came from 5' RACE. The listed sequencing device is Illumina HiSeq 2500. The public reads were run again by TCRdb, first through fastp at Q25 and then through MiXCR, and only productive beta chains were kept. A single entry per CDR3 protein holds the most common genes and DNA from its merged rows. The sample table records roughly 90,000 distinct CDR3 sequences; around 3.5% of these occur just once. The ten largest clones add up to under 3.5% of the sample. The sequenced sample was PBMCs. These receptors came from a woman in her forties or fifties with multiple sclerosis.

This clonotype was seen many times. The rearrangement links TRBV2 to TRBJ2-1; 10 bases map to TRBD2. The CDR3 covers 14 residues. V trimming: 11 bases; J trimming: 8 bases; junction bases outside the gene matches: 12. From germline, CDR1 is SNHLY and CDR2 FYNNEI. CDR3 residues: CAQKRGGSIHEQFF. The DNA of the CDR3 is TGTGCCCAAAAGCGGGGGGGCTCAATCCATGAGCAGTTCTTC.

There are many counts of this clonotype. The rearrangement uses TRBV12-3 or TRBV12-4 and TRBJ2-7; 7 nucleotides agree with TRBD1. V was pared by 4 bases and J by 2 bases, with 8 bases of the junction left unmatched. The CDR3 loop spans 15 amino acids. CDR3 protein: CASSSRRDRAYEQYF. The CDR3 nucleotides are TGTGCCAGCAGTTCCCGCCGGGACAGAGCCTACGAGCAGTACTTC.

In its sample, this clonotype was seen many times. This rearrangement joins TRBV5-5 to TRBJ2-1; TRBD2 matches at 13 bases. The germline V gene has CDR1 SGHKS and CDR2 YYEKEE (reference sequence). The CDR3 is made up of 17 amino acids. Losses at the gene ends were 4 bases for V and 4 bases for J; bases not matched to a gene: 8. In nucleotides, the CDR3 is TGTGCCAGCAGCAAGGGACTAGCGGGGCGGCGGTACAATGAGCAGTTCTTC. Residues: CASSKGLAGRRYNEQFF.

The gene calls are TRBV7-2 and TRBJ1-2; 10 bases are shared with TRBD1. The CDR3 covers 15 residues. Looked up from germline, CDR1 is SGHTA and CDR2 is FQGNSA. Germline trimming cut 5 bases from V and 8 bases from J; bases unmatched to any gene: 11. The CDR3 here is CASSPQGQGKNGYTF. The CDR3 DNA sequence: TGTGCCAGCAGCCCCCAGGGACAGGGGAAGAACGGCTACACCTTC.

This clonotype appeared many times. The chain combines TRBV28 with TRBJ1-2; 9 nucleotides match TRBD1. Trimming removed 2 bases from V and 1 base from J; junction bases left unmatched: 2. The CDR3 loop spans 15 amino acids. Germline V gene data show CDR1 as MDHEN and CDR2 as SYDVKM. This CDR3 is CASSLTGGFNYGYTF. CDR3 coding DNA: TGTGCCAGCAGTTTAACAGGGGGCTTTAACTATGGCTACACCTTC.

The chain uses TRBV7-9 and TRBJ2-3; D perhaps matches TRBD2 (6 bases). CDR3 length: 15 residues. CDR1 is SEHNR and CDR2 is FQNEAQ in the germline V gene (reference sequence). V lost 1 base, J lost 3 bases, and 11 bases lay in between. CDR3 DNA sequence: TGTGCCAGCAGCTTAGACGGGACTCTTACAGATACGCAGTATTTT. Amino acid sequence: CASSLDGTLTDTQYF.

For this clonotype: This may arise from a read error, as a much more abundant clone is one base away. The J gene is TRBJ1-2, the V gene TRBV28, with unresolved D. The CDR3 totals 15 residues. Germline V CDR1 and CDR2: MDHEN, SYDVKM. Trimming left V 4 bases short and J 2 bases short, with 14 bases between. The CDR3 sequence: CASSYRGGPNYGYTF. The CDR3 DNA reads TGTGCCAGCAGTTACCGAGGTGGACCCAACTATGGCTACACCTTC.

This clonotype has just one count. One base away lies a much larger clone, so this may be a sequencing read error. V is TRBV5-1 and J is TRBJ2-7; TRBD1 is a possible D gene (6 bases). The germline V gene has CDR1 SGHRS and CDR2 YFSETQ. The CDR3 is 13 residues long. CDR3 coding DNA: TGCGCCATCAGCCAACAGGGTCACTACGAGCAGTACTTC. This encodes CAISQQGHYEQYF.

This clonotype has ten or more counts. The chain employs TRBV6-2 or TRBV6-3 and TRBJ2-7; TRBD2 matches at 12 bases. CDR3 size: 14 residues. Germline-derived CDR1 and CDR2 are MNHEY and SVGEGT. V shed 11 bases, J shed 7 bases, and the junction held 12 bases outside the gene matches. CDR3 amino acids: CAARPAGLAGEQYF. The DNA of the CDR3 is TGTGCCGCGAGACCGGCAGGACTAGCGGGGGAGCAGTACTTC.

This clonotype was counted at least ten times. The gene calls are TRBV10-3 and TRBJ2-3; D might be TRBD2 (6 bases). Germline loops: CDR1 ENHRY, CDR2 SYGVKD. The CDR3 loop spans 14 amino acids. V lost 4 bases, J lost 5 bases, and 13 bases lay in between. The CDR3 coding sequence is TGTGCCATCAGTGCGGGGGACTCACGAGATACGCAGTATTTT. The encoded protein is CAISAGDSRDTQYF.

This clonotype was seen ten or more times. V is TRBV29-1 and J is TRBJ1-1; 9 bases agree with TRBD1. CDR1 is SQVTM and CDR2 is ANQGSEA in the germline V gene. V shed 6 bases and J 0 bases; nucleotides not matched to a gene: 2. CDR3 size: 13 residues. CDR3 sequence reads: CSVGTGLNTEAFF. CDR3 nucleotide sequence: TGCAGCGTGGGGACAGGGCTGAACACTGAAGCTTTCTTT.

The sample holds many counts of this clonotype. The rearrangement joins TRBV20-1 to TRBJ1-6, with 7 positions matching TRBD1. This CDR3 is 17 amino acids long. CDR1 and CDR2 (germline): DFQATT, SNEGSKA (reference sequence). V lost 0 bases to trimming and J lost 0 bases; unmatched junction nucleotides: 5. The CDR3 spells CSARDRDRSSYNSPLHF. CDR3 coding DNA: TGCAGTGCTAGAGATCGGGACAGAAGCTCCTATAATTCACCCCTCCACTTT.

This clonotype was counted ten times or more. The genes are TRBV3-1 and TRBJ2-7, with a possible D match to TRBD1 (5 bases). From germline, CDR1 is LGHDT and CDR2 YNNKEL (reference sequence). V was clipped by 4 bases and J by 4 bases, with 14 bases between them. The CDR3 extends over 14 amino acids. Here the CDR3 DNA reads TGTGCCAGCAGCCTACAGGTTTCCCCTTACGAGCAGTACTTC. The encoded protein is CASSLQVSPYEQYF.

Ten or more counts support this clonotype. The CDR3 reads CASSLAEAAGYYGYTF. CDR3 nucleotides: TGTGCCAGCAGCTTGGCCGAGGCCGCGGGGTACTATGGCTACACCTTC. This chain connects TRBV5-5 to TRBJ1-2; no clear D. Trimming left V 0 bases short and J 3 bases short, with 15 bases between. The CDR3 is 16 amino acids. From germline, CDR1 is SGHKS and CDR2 YYEKEE (reference sequence).

At least ten counts were recorded for this clonotype. The chain carries TRBV12-3 or TRBV12-4 and TRBJ1-6, with a tentative D call TRBD1 (5 bases). Trimming shortened V by 5 bases and J by 8 bases, and 13 bases separated the two germline ends. The length of the CDR3 is 14 residues. The CDR3 DNA is TGTGCCAGCAGTGTGTCCGGGGGATATTCACCCCTCCACTTT. Translation: CASSVSGGYSPLHF.